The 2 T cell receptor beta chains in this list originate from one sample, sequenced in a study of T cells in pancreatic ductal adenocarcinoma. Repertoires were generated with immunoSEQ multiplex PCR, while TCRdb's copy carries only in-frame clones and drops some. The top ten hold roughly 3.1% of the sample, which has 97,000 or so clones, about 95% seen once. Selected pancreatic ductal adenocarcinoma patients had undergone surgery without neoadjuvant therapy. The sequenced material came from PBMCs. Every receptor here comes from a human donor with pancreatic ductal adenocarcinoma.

CDR3 nucleotides: TGCGCCAGCAGCCTAAGAATCCGGGACTACGAGCAGTACTTC. Its protein is CASSLRIRDYEQYF. The chain employs TRBV4-1 and TRBJ2-7; a possible D gene is TRBD2 (5 bases). The CDR3 totals 14 residues. Germline V gives CDR1 MGHRA, CDR2 YSYEKL. V gave up 4 bases and J gave up 3 bases, with 13 bases separating them.

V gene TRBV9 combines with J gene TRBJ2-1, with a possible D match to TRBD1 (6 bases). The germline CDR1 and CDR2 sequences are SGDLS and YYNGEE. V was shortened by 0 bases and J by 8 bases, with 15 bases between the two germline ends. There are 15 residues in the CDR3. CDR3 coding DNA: TGTGCCAGCAGCGTAGAGGGCACAGGGTTGGATGAGCAGTTCTTC. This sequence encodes CASSVEGTGLDEQFF.